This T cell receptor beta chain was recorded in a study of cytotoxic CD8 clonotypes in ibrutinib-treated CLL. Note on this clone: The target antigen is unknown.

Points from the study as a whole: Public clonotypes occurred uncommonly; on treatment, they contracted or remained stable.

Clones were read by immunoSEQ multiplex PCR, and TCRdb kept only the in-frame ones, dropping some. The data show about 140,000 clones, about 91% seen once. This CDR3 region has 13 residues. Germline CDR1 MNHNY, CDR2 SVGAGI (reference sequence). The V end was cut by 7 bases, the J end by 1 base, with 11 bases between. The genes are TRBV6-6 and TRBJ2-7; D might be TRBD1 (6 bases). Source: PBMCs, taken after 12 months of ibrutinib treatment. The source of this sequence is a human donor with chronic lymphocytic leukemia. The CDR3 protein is CASTTGQSYEQYF. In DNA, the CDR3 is TGTGCCAGCACCACCGGACAGTCCTACGAGCAGTACTTC.